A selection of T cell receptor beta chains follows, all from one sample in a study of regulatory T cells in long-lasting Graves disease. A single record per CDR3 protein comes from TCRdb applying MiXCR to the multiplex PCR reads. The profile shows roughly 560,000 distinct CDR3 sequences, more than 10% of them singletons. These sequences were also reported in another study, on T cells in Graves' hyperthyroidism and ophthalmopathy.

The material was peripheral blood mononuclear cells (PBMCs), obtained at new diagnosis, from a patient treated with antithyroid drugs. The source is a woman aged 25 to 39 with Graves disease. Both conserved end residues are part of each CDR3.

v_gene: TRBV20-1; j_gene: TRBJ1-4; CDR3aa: CSAREGQDATNEKLFF
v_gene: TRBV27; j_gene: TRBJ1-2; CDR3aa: CASRSLGYGYTF
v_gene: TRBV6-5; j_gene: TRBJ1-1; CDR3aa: CASSYGAGTGMNTEAFF
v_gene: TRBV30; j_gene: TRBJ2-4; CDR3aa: CAWSSGAKNIQYF
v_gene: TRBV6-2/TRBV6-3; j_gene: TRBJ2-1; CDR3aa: CASSYLDSYNEQFF
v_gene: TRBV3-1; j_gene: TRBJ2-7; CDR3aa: CASSQDYPSTGPYEQYF
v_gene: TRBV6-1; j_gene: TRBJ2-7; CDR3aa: CASTRQESSYEQYF
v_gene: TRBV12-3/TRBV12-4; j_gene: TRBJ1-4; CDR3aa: CASSLGVRPFNEKLFF
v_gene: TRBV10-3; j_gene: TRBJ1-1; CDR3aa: CAISEPRRYTEAFF
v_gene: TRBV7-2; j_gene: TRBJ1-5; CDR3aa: CASSLGETGVGQPQHF
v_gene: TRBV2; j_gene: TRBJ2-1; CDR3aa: CALRRGFPGTSGRVGGPNEQFF
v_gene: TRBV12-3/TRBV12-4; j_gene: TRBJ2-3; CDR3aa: CASSGAGTGLTDTQYF
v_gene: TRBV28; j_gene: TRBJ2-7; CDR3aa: CASSPIGTGDYEQYF
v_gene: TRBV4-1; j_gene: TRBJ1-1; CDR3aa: CASSQDRGTEAFF
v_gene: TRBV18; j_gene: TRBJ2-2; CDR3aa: CASSPRPGGSTGELFF
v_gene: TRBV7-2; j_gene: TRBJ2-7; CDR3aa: CAIAGGLGQGSGTYEQYF
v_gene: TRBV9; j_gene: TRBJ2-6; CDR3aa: CASSEASGANVLTF
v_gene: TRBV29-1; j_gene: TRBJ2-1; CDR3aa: CSVAASGYNEQFF
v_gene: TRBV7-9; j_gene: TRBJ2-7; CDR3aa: CASSTTTVEQYF
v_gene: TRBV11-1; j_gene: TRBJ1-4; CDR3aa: CASSPGGPNEKLFF
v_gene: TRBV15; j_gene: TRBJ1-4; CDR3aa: CATSRVRATNEKLFF
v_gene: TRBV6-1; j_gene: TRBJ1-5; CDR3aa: CASSETRTEGRQPQHF
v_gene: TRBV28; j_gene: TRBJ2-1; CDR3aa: CASTGILGSYNEQFF
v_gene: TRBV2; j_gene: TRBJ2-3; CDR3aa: CASSWTGDTQYF
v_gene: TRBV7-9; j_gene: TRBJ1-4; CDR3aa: CASSLGLAGQAPEKLFF
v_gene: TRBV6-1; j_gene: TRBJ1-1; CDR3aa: CASDPGQKNTEAFF
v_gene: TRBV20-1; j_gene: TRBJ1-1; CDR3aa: CSARQATEAFF
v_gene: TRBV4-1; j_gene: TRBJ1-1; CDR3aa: CASSQVTGANTEAFF
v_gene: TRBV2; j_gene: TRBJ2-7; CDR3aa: CASRPRTNSYEQYF
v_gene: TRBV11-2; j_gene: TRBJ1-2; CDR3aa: CASSSRQTLDDTF
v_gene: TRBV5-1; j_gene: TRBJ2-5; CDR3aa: CASSLTGSKTQYF
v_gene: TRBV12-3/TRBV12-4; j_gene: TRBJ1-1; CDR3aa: CASSLAQGAYTEAFF